Given below is one T cell receptor beta chain in context. Its target is unknown. This sample was included in a study of T cell repertoires in cytomegalovirus infection. Overall study: Public TCR beta signatures marked donors with CMV infection and the matching HLA.

MiXCR was run by TCRdb on the reads, yielding one entry per CDR3 protein. The repertoire holds 250,000 to 300,000 distinct CDR3 sequences, with 22% as singletons. Points from the study as a whole: HLA-C-restricted CMV clonotypes gave the most frequent clonotype in two of eight donors. Summed public TCR beta family frequency identified CMV carriers bearing the relevant HLA.

The CDR3 consists of 14 residues. Trimming stripped 2 bases from V and 7 bases from J, with 15 bases between. Germline lookup yields CDR1 SNHLY and CDR2 FYNNEI. Here the sequenced sample was cultured PBMCs, taken from culture after CMV antigen stimulation. This clonotype was obtained from a human donor in good health (CMV status not recorded). Some clones in this sample may be carry-over from other donors' samples. The V and J genes are TRBV2 and TRBJ2-7; no clear D gene. This CDR3 is CASSETGRQGEQYF. In nucleotides, the CDR3 is TGTGCCAGCAGTGAAACTGGCAGACAAGGGGAGCAGTACTTC.